This TCR beta chain was profiled in a study of cytomegalovirus exposure and HLA in healthy donors. Study conclusions and caveats: Trimming of TCR beta V- and J-genes showed a link, identified in a later analysis, to a missense DCLRE1C variant.

A remark on this clone: Its antigen is unidentified. One end of the junction fails to match germline, which may point to a read error.

The CDR3 is made up of 15 amino acids. Germline V gene data show CDR1 as SEHNR and CDR2 as FQNEAQ (reference sequence). PCR was performed using 60 Vbeta and 13 Jbeta primers. Assay used: immunoSEQ multiplex PCR; TCRdb lists only in-frame clones, some missing. Altogether about 200,000 clones are present, 82% being singletons, with the ten largest covering around 1.7%. The sequenced sample was PBMCs. This clonotype was sampled from a woman in her late teens or twenties in good health and CMV-seronegative. The rearrangement links TRBV7-9 to TRBJ1-3; D might be TRBD1 (6 bases). The CDR3 DNA is TGTTCCAGCAGCTTAGAGGCAGGGGCGGGAAACACCATATATTTT. Its translation is CSSSLEAGAGNTIYF.